These 26 T cell receptor beta chains originate from one sample sequenced in a study of blood T cell repertoires in COVID-19. Sequencing used immunoSEQ multiplex PCR; TCRdb keeps in-frame clones, though not all of them. Among 250,000 to 350,000 clones listed, around 89% were seen once. Sequencing input: PBMCs or T cells enriched from blood (not recorded which). The receptors were sampled from a woman between 18 and 30 years old who had recovered from COVID-19.

V usage is TRBV19 and J usage is TRBJ1-5, with 11 positions matching TRBD1. Trimming cost V 8 bases and J 4 bases; bases outside gene matches: 7. Germline CDR1 and CDR2: LNHDA and SQIVND (reference sequence). The CDR3 consists of 15 residues. The CDR3 DNA follows: TGTGCCAGTGGGGACAGGGGGTCTGGGAATCAGCCCCAGCATTTT. Protein: CASGDRGSGNQPQHF.

This chain joins TRBV10-3 and TRBJ1-5; D is unclear. CDR1 and CDR2 from the germline V gene are ENHRY and SYGVKD. V shed 3 bases and J shed 6 bases, with 12 bases lying between them. CDR3 length: 14 residues. CDR3 loop: CAISDVGSGQPQHF. The CDR3 DNA reads as TGTGCCATCAGTGACGTAGGTTCGGGTCAGCCCCAGCATTTT.

The rearrangement uses TRBV6-5 and TRBJ1-5, with D unclear. Trimming pared 7 bases from V and 3 bases from J, leaving 10 bases between. The germline V gene has CDR1 MNHEY and CDR2 SVGAGI. This CDR3 comprises 13 residues. CDR3 in amino acids: CASTRGNNQPQHF. The CDR3 region has the DNA TGTGCCAGCACTAGAGGGAACAATCAGCCCCAGCATTTT.

The table lists this clone with a count of one. J is TRBJ2-7 and V is TRBV5-4; 7 bases line up with TRBD1. This CDR3 has 14 amino acids. Germline V CDR1 and CDR2: SGHNT, YYREEE (reference sequence). The V and J ends lost 3 bases and 2 bases, in that order; junction bases with no gene match: 5. DNA of the CDR3: TGTGCCAGCAGCTCCCGGGACAGCCCCTACGAGCAGTACTTC. This codes for CASSSRDSPYEQYF. The entire variable domain, with the rest obtained from reference TRBV5-4 and TRBJ2-7, is as follows: ETGVTQSPTHLIKTRGQQVTLRCSSQSGHNTVSWYQQALGQGPQFIFQYYREEENGRGNFPPRFSGLQFPNYSSELNVNALELDDSALYLCASSSRDSPYEQYFGPGTRLTVT.

The rearrangement joins TRBV5-1 to TRBJ1-2; perhaps TRBD1 as D (6 bases). Germline V gene data show CDR1 as SGHRS and CDR2 as YFSETQ. V was clipped by 3 bases and J by 6 bases, with 15 bases between them. This CDR3 comprises 14 residues. The DNA of the CDR3 is TGCGCCAGCAGCTGGGGGGGCGCAGTGGATGGCTACACCTTC. This translates into CASSWGGAVDGYTF.

This clone was counted a few times. This chain links TRBV19 with TRBJ1-1; 9 bases are a match to TRBD1. The germline gives CDR1 LNHDA, CDR2 SQIVND (reference sequence). The CDR3 contains 14 residues. With 6 bases clipped from V and 11 bases from J, the junction kept 13 bases outside the gene matches. The CDR3 DNA reads as TGTGCCAGTAGGACCCAACAGGGGGCAATTGGTGCTTTCTTT. Translated, it gives CASRTQQGAIGAFF.

The V gene is TRBV24-1, the J gene TRBJ1-5; 8 bases map to TRBD1. Germline trimming cut 1 base from V and 16 bases from J; bases unmatched to any gene: 5. The germline V gene has CDR1 KGHDR and CDR2 SFDVKD. The CDR3 spans 12 residues. The CDR3 spells CATSDFGTGLHF. CDR3 nucleotides: TGTGCCACCAGTGATTTCGGGACAGGCCTACATTTT.

This chain connects TRBV6-1 to TRBJ2-1; 9 bases match TRBD2. The CDR3 consists of 15 residues. The V segment lost 0 bases and the J segment 8 bases; nucleotides outside the gene matches: 5. Germline loops: CDR1 MNHNS, CDR2 SASEGT. CDR3 nucleotide sequence: TGTGCCAGCAGTGAAGCTCCAGCGGGGGGCTATGAGCAGTTCTTC. This codes for CASSEAPAGGYEQFF.

This chain links TRBV10-3 with TRBJ2-7, with TRBD1 matching 8 bases. CDR1 and CDR2 (germline): ENHRY, SYGVKD. V shed 4 bases and J 2 bases; nucleotides not matched to a gene: 10. This CDR3 region has 16 residues. In DNA, the CDR3 is TGTGCCATCAGTGGAGGACTCGGGACAGGTCCCTACGAGCAGTACTTC. Its protein is CAISGGLGTGPYEQYF.

With respect to this clone: The sample has other DNA sequences that encode this CDR3 too. This chain joins TRBV30 and TRBJ2-5; D possibly corresponds to TRBD1 (5 bases). CDR3 length equals 13 residues. Per the germline V gene, CDR1 is GTSNPN and CDR2 is SVGIG (reference sequence). The V and J ends lost 2 bases and 2 bases respectively, with 9 bases between them. The CDR3, as DNA: TGTGCCTGGAGTAGGGGCTTGCAAGAGACCCAGTACTTC. Translated: CAWSRGLQETQYF.

The chain is built from TRBV4-1 and TRBJ2-5, with 8 bases fitting TRBD2. Germline V gene lookup returns CDR1 MGHRA and CDR2 YSYEKL. The trim removed 1 base at V and 10 bases at J, leaving 5 bases unmatched. The CDR3 is made up of 13 amino acids. The CDR3 region is CASSQGPAGDQYF. The CDR3 nucleotides read TGCGCCAGCAGCCAAGGGCCAGCGGGGGACCAGTACTTC.

The CDR3 reads CASSIHEPGTGTDTQYF. For the CDR3, the DNA is TGTGCCAGTAGTATCCACGAACCCGGGACAGGCACAGATACGCAGTATTTT. The chain carries TRBV19 and TRBJ2-3; the match to TRBD1 covers 7 bases. Trimming took 3 bases from V and 1 from J; bases not matched to a gene: 10. CDR3 length: 17 amino acids. Germline V gene sequence: CDR1 LNHDA, CDR2 SQIVND (reference sequence).

The chain links TRBV2 to TRBJ2-1; the match to TRBD2 covers 10 bases. Trimming took 4 bases from V and 5 from J; bases not matched to a gene: 5. In germline, CDR1 is SNHLY, CDR2 FYNNEI. This CDR3 contains 15 residues. The CDR3 bases are TGTGCCAGCAGTGGGAGACTAGCGGGCCACAATGAGCAGTTCTTC. Its protein product is CASSGRLAGHNEQFF.

The chain combines TRBV7-9 with TRBJ1-6, with D unresolved. Trimming shortened V by 3 bases and J by 9 bases, and 6 bases separated the two germline ends. The CDR3 runs 12 residues. CDR1 is SEHNR, CDR2 FQNEAQ, per germline (reference sequence). DNA for the CDR3: TGTGCCAGCAGCTTTCCAGGTTCACCCCTCCACTTT. Amino acid sequence: CASSFPGSPLHF.

A remark on this clone: This specimen includes other DNA sequences encoding the same CDR3. This rearrangement joins TRBV4-1 to TRBJ1-2, with D perhaps matching TRBD1 (5 bases). This CDR3 is built from 15 residues. The germline V and J ends were trimmed by 0 bases and 0 bases, with 8 bases remaining between them. Germline V gene lookup returns CDR1 MGHRA and CDR2 YSYEKL. The CDR3 DNA sequence: TGCGCCAGCAGCCAAGATCCCAGGGCTAACTATGGCTACACCTTC. Its protein product is CASSQDPRANYGYTF.

The chain employs TRBV6-2 or TRBV6-3 and TRBJ2-3; weak D call: TRBD2 (6 bases). V was pared by 5 bases and J by 9 bases, with 15 bases between. The CDR3 sequence is 13 residues long. Germline CDR1 is MNHEY and CDR2 is SVGEGT. In DNA, the CDR3 is TGTGCCAGCAGTACGGGGCGAGGACTAACGCAGTATTTT. Its protein is CASSTGRGLTQYF.

The rearrangement links TRBV18 to TRBJ2-3, with 10 bases lining up with TRBD2. The J segment lost 1 base and the V segment lost 4 bases, leaving 8 bases of the junction unmatched. CDR3 length: 17 residues. Germline V CDR1 and CDR2: KGHSH, LQKENI. CDR3 amino acids: CASSQIPSGGGTDTQYF. The DNA for the CDR3 is TGTGCCAGCTCACAGATCCCTAGCGGGGGAGGCACAGATACGCAGTATTTT.

This chain links TRBV19 with TRBJ2-7; 7 bases align to TRBD1. CDR1 LNHDA and CDR2 SQIVND come from the germline V gene (reference sequence). The length of the CDR3 is 15 residues. V shed 7 bases, J shed 3 bases, and the junction held 12 bases outside the gene matches. The CDR3 region is CASKKEGRGFYEQYF. The DNA for the CDR3 is TGTGCCAGTAAAAAAGAGGGCAGGGGGTTCTACGAGCAGTACTTC.

The chain combines TRBV14 with TRBJ1-2, with a tentative D call TRBD1 (5 bases). Germline V lookup: CDR1 SGHDN, CDR2 FVKESK. V lost 4 bases and J 8 bases, leaving 20 bases between the germline ends. CDR3 length equals 15 residues. CDR3 DNA: TGTGCCAGCAGCCGGGCGGGGCTCCTGGGCGGGGGCTACACCTTC. Its protein is CASSRAGLLGGGYTF.

This sequence joins TRBV6-5 and TRBJ1-1; TRBD1 is a possible D gene (5 bases). This CDR3 contains 15 residues. CDR1 and CDR2 (germline): MNHEY, SVGAGI. V was clipped by 0 bases and J by 3 bases, with 11 bases between them. CDR3 in amino acids: CASSYSNPRDTEAFF. Here the CDR3 DNA reads TGTGCCAGCAGTTACTCGAATCCCAGGGACACTGAAGCTTTCTTT.

The genes are TRBV29-1 and TRBJ1-3, with 10 bases identical to TRBD1. V was clipped by 0 bases and J by 2 bases; unmatched bases: 4. Germline-derived CDR1 and CDR2 are SQVTM and ANQGSEA. The CDR3 extends over 16 amino acids. The DNA of the CDR3 is TGCAGCGTTGAAGATCAGGGACAGGGGACTGGAAACACCATATATTTT. Its translation: CSVEDQGQGTGNTIYF.

The chain is built from TRBV6-5 and TRBJ1-1; no definite D call. V dropped 8 bases and J dropped 3 bases, with 13 bases sitting between them. CDR1 is MNHEY, CDR2 SVGAGI, per germline. There are 13 residues in the CDR3. CDR3 sequence: CASSEGSDTEAFF. For the CDR3, the DNA is TGTGCCAGCTCAGAAGGCAGCGACACTGAAGCTTTCTTT.

This sequence joins TRBV27 and TRBJ2-5, with TRBD1 matching over 7 bases. CDR1 and CDR2 (germline): MNHEY, SMNVEV (reference sequence). The CDR3 has 14 residues. V gave up 5 bases and J gave up 2 bases; unmatched junction bases: 5. The CDR3 DNA reads TGTGCCAGCAGTCCGGGACAGCAGCAAGAGACCCAGTACTTC. Its translation is CASSPGQQQETQYF.

This clone came up a few times. This chain links TRBV4-1 with TRBJ1-5; no clear D gene. This CDR3 spans 16 amino acids. Trimming removed 1 base from V and 0 bases from J, with 10 bases in between. Per the germline V gene, CDR1 is MGHRA and CDR2 is YSYEKL. The CDR3 region has the DNA TGCGCCAGCAGCCAAGGAGCGACGTTTAGCAATCAGCCCCAGCATTTT. This sequence encodes CASSQGATFSNQPQHF.

The genes are TRBV19 and TRBJ1-6; 8 nucleotides agree with TRBD1. The germline gives CDR1 LNHDA, CDR2 SQIVND (reference sequence). The V gene end was trimmed by 10 bases and the J gene end by 5 bases; junction bases not matched to a gene: 4. CDR3 length equals 13 residues. The CDR3 nucleotides are TGTGCCACCTCAGGGGGCAATAATTCACCCCTCCACTTT. Translation gives CATSGGNNSPLHF.

The CDR3 nucleotides read TGTGCCAGCAGCTTAACGGGGGGGCAAGAGACCCAGTACTTC. This gives the protein CASSLTGGQETQYF. The chain employs TRBV7-8 and TRBJ2-5; 8 nucleotides match TRBD2. V was clipped by 2 bases and J by 2 bases; unmatched bases: 1. The CDR3 runs to 14 residues. Germline V gives CDR1 SGHVS, CDR2 FQNEAQ.